The entry below gives a single T cell receptor (beta chain) sequence along with its context. The data are from a study of T cell changes during pregnancy in multiple sclerosis. From germline, CDR1 is LGHNT and CDR2 FRNRAP. J gave up 7 bases and V 3 bases, and 3 bases lay outside the gene matches. CDR3 length: 13 residues. The repertoire was sequenced with immunoSEQ multiplex PCR; TCRdb's copy has only in-frame clones and lacks some. Here the sample spans some 60,000 clones, 93% being singletons. The receptor was isolated from a female donor with multiple sclerosis, enrolled in a pregnancy study. The sample in question was CD4+ T cells from peripheral blood mononuclear cells, obtained before pregnancy. The chain has TRBV12-5 and TRBJ2-4, with 7 bases aligning to TRBD1. For the CDR3, the DNA is TGTGCTAGTGGTTTAGGGACAGCGAACATTCAGTACTTC. Residues: CASGLGTANIQYF.